One T cell receptor (beta chain) is described in this entry. Looked up from germline, CDR1 is WNHNN and CDR2 is SYGVQD (reference sequence). The CDR3 is 16 amino acids. The trim removed 8 bases at V and 4 bases at J, leaving 10 bases unmatched. This record comes from a study of CD4+ T cells in melanoma. Generated by immunoSEQ multiplex PCR, the TCRdb table keeps only in-frame clones and is missing some. The sample consists of about 140,000 clones, about 93% of them appearing once. The V gene is TRBV10-1, the J gene TRBJ2-5, with 13 bases lining up with TRBD2. This receptor was obtained from a human donor with melanoma. For the CDR3, the DNA is TGCGCCAGCGCCCTTTGGACTAGCGGGGGAGGAGAGACCCAGTACTTC. It encodes CASALWTSGGGETQYF.